This is a list of T cell receptor beta chains from one sample in a study of cytomegalovirus exposure and HLA in healthy donors. Measured with immunoSEQ multiplex PCR; TCRdb has only the in-frame clones, and not every one. The sample has 200,000 to 250,000 clones, around four fifths seen once; the top ten hold about 2.5%. What was sequenced was PBMCs. All receptors derive from a woman aged 55-70 years in good health and CMV-seropositive. Each CDR3 is given with its conserved first and last residue. The order of the fields is J gene, V gene, D gene, clone size, CDR3 DNA, CDR3 protein. The D gene is left open where the match is weak. The listing skips clone size in some rows; elsewhere it reads once, few, many or a size class.

>TRBJ1-2|TRBV30|TRBD1|-
TGTGCCTGGAGGACAAACAGGGGTAGAGGCTACACCTTC
CAWRTNRGRGYTF
>TRBJ2-1|TRBV2|TRBD2|-
TGTGCCAGCAGTGGGGGACTAGCTTACAATGAGCAGTTCTTC
CASSGGLAYNEQFF
>TRBJ2-1|TRBV14|-|-
TGTGCCAGCAGCCAAGTTATCAGCAATGAGCAGTTCTTC
CASSQVISNEQFF
>TRBJ2-7|TRBV28|TRBD1|few
TGTGCCAGTTGGACAGGTGGGCAGAAGGGCGAGCAGTACTTC
CASWTGGQKGEQYF
>TRBJ2-7|TRBV6-5|-|-
TGTGCCAGCGTCCGTCCGGGGCTCAGGGGCGAGCAGTACTTC
CASVRPGLRGEQYF
>TRBJ1-5|TRBV30|-|-
TGTGCCTGGAGTCAGGGGCAGAAGCCCCAGCATTTT
CAWSQGQKPQHF
>TRBJ1-5|TRBV7-2|-|-
TGTGCCAGCAGCCCCCTGGACTGGGCCGGGCCCCAGCATTTT
CASSPLDWAGPQHF
>TRBJ2-1|TRBV13|-|-
TGTGCCAGCAGCCGCCGGGCTAGCATCCATGAGCAGTTCTTC
CASSRRASIHEQFF
>TRBJ2-1|TRBV5-1|-|-
TGCGCCAGCAGCCCAGACAGCTCCTACAATGAGCAGTTCTTC
CASSPDSSYNEQFF
>TRBJ1-4|TRBV30|-|-
TGTGCCGGCAGGGTCATCGGTGAAAAACTGTTTTTT
CAGRVIGEKLFF
>TRBJ1-2|TRBV7-2|TRBD1|-
TGTGCCAGCAGCGCTCGACAGGGTACTAACTATGGCTACACCTTC
CASSARQGTNYGYTF
>TRBJ2-1|TRBV28|TRBD2|once
TGTGCCAGCAGTTCTATAGCGGGAGGCCGGAATGAGCAGTTCTTC
CASSSIAGGRNEQFF
>TRBJ1-2|TRBV6-5|-|-
TGTGCCAGCAGTGGTTGGCCCAGGTCCCTCTACACCTTC
CASSGWPRSLYTF
>TRBJ1-1|TRBV6-1|-|-
TGTGCCAGCACTTGGGGGCGAAGCGTGGTTGAAGCTTTCTTT
CASTWGRSVVEAFF
>TRBJ1-6|TRBV7-2|TRBD1|once
TGTGCCAGCAGCTGGGACAGGGGCAATTCACCCCTCCACTTT
CASSWDRGNSPLHF
>TRBJ2-7|TRBV10-2|TRBD1|few
TGCGCCAGCAGCCGGACAGGGAGCTCCTACGAGCAGTACTTC
CASSRTGSSYEQYF
>TRBJ2-7|TRBV28|-|-
TGTGCCAGCAGTTTAGTCGGCTACGAGCAGTACTTC
CASSLVGYEQYF
>TRBJ2-1|TRBV5-1|-|-
TGCGCCAGCAGCATCCTTCAGGGGTTCAATGAGCAGTTCTTC
CASSILQGFNEQFF
>TRBJ1-2|TRBV10-3|-|few
TGTGCCACCGTCGACGGAGCTAACTATGGCTACACCTTC
CATVDGANYGYTF
>TRBJ1-1|TRBV4-1|-|-
TGCGCCAGCAGCCCCGGGGGGAAGACTGAAGCTTTCTTT
CASSPGGKTEAFF
>TRBJ1-1|TRBV21-1|-|once
TGTGCCAGCAGCGGCCGGGACAGGGGCCCGGGCACTGAAGCTTTCTTT
CASSGRDRGPGTEAFF
>TRBJ1-2|TRBV4-1|-|-
TGCGCCAGCAGCCAAGATCGGGGGGATGGCTACACCTTC
CASSQDRGDGYTF
>TRBJ2-5|TRBV19|-|-
TGTGCCAGTAGTTCCTCGACAGCGCTACAAGAGACCCAGTACTTC
CASSSSTALQETQYF
>TRBJ1-2|TRBV6-5|-|-
TGTGCCAGCAGTTACTCGACGGCCAGGGGCTATGGCTACACCTTC
CASSYSTARGYGYTF
>TRBJ2-6|TRBV5-4|TRBD2|-
TGTGCCAGCAGCACATACAGGACTAGCGGGAGGGCAGCAGGGGCCAACGTCCTGACTTTC
CASSTYRTSGRAAGANVLTF
>TRBJ1-1|TRBV7-2|TRBD1|once
TGTGCCAGCAGCTTAGGGCCTCGGAGGAGGGACAGGGAAGCTGAAGCTTTCTTT
CASSLGPRRRDREAEAFF